This T cell receptor (beta chain) was identified in a study of chemoradiotherapy in HPV16-positive cancers. Overall study: Candidate HPV-specific clones and shared TCR motifs came from two HPV16-positive patients.

TCRdb's table, derived via immunoSEQ multiplex PCR, lists solely in-frame clones and lacks some. The sample has under 8,000 clones, 60% to 75% seen once. By sample share, this clone is medium-sized. Its antigen is not known. The V gene lost 1 base and the J gene lost 3 bases, with 9 bases spanning the gap. CDR1 is MGHRA and CDR2 is YSYEKL in the germline V gene. The CDR3 sequence is 14 residues long. Overall study results and limits: Candidate HPV-specific clones and E7-related TCR motifs grew in tumor during treatment. The functional HPV-specific definition rests on just two HPV16-positive patients.

The chain employs TRBV4-1 and TRBJ1-2; D gene unclear. The material sequenced was tumor tissue, taken from a patient who underwent chemoradiotherapy. The source of this sequence is a human donor with HPV-associated anogenital cancer. The CDR3 loop reads CASSQAPGDYGYTF. CDR3 sequence (DNA): TGCGCCAGCAGCCAAGCTCCGGGTGACTATGGCTACACCTTC.